Below, 10 T cell receptor beta chains from the same sample are listed, as sequenced in a study of early T cells in non-severe SARS-CoV-2 infection. Each CDR3 protein is one row after TCRdb ran MiXCR on the 5' RACE reads. The sample records roughly 55,000 distinct CDR3 sequences, 15% being singletons. The source material was whole blood, sampled at baseline. These receptors all come from an adult who was a healthcare worker with PCR-confirmed SARS-CoV-2 infection or an uninfected control (not recorded which).

This clonotype was recorded many times. This chain links TRBV7-3 with TRBJ2-2, with 10 bases matching TRBD2. Looked up from germline, CDR1 is SGHTA and CDR2 is FQGTGA. The CDR3 is made up of 16 amino acids. V gave up 2 bases and J gave up 2 bases; unmatched junction bases: 2. The DNA for the CDR3 is TGTGCCAGCAGCTTATTAGCGGGAGGTAACACCGGGGAGCTGTTTTTT. As protein: CASSLLAGGNTGELFF.

The chain has TRBV5-4 and TRBJ1-4; 9 nucleotides line up with TRBD1. CDR1 and CDR2 (germline): SGHNT, YYREEE (reference sequence). The V gene end was trimmed by 4 bases and the J gene end by 5 bases; junction bases not matched to a gene: 6. CDR3 length equals 15 residues. In nucleotides, the CDR3 is TGTGCCAGCAGCCCTAGGACAGGGGAGAATGAAAAACTGTTTTTT. Amino acids: CASSPRTGENEKLFF.

The genes are TRBV7-6 and TRBJ1-3; possible D gene TRBD1, 5 bases. Trimming shortened V by 4 bases and J by 1 base, and 17 bases separated the two germline ends. Germline values: CDR1 SGHVS, CDR2 FNYEAQ. The CDR3 sequence is 17 residues long. CDR3 residues: CASSWGRTRLSGNTIYF. CDR3 nucleotides: TGTGCCAGCAGCTGGGGACGTACAAGGCTTTCTGGAAACACCATATATTTT.

This clonotype has a handful of counts. CDR3 nucleotides: TGTGCCAGCAGTTATCGCCCCCTCAGCGGGGCTATACAAGAGACCCAGTACTTC. Translation gives CASSYRPLSGAIQETQYF. The chain is built from TRBV6-2 or TRBV6-3 and TRBJ2-5; 7 positions match TRBD2. Trimming cost V 3 bases and J 2 bases; bases outside gene matches: 15. There are 18 residues in the CDR3. Germline-derived CDR1 and CDR2 are MNHEY and SVGEGT.

The sample holds a few counts of this clonotype. This rearrangement joins TRBV25-1 to TRBJ2-7; 7 bases are a match to TRBD2. CDR1 and CDR2 (germline): MGHDK, SYGVNS. Trimming cost V 2 bases and J 2 bases; bases outside gene matches: 15. The CDR3 extends over 18 amino acids. CDR3 bases: TGTGCCAGCAGTGAAAAGAGTCGTGGGAGGGGTCGGGCCTACGAGCAGTACTTC. Its protein is CASSEKSRGRGRAYEQYF.

This chain uses TRBV10-3 with TRBJ2-2, with D possibly matching TRBD2 (6 bases). The CDR3 runs to 14 residues. Trimming pared 8 bases from V and 2 bases from J, leaving 12 bases between. Per the germline V gene, CDR1 is ENHRY and CDR2 is SYGVKD. CDR3 in amino acids: CAISRGENTGELFF. The DNA for the CDR3 is TGTGCCATCTCGCGGGGCGAAAACACCGGGGAGCTGTTTTTT.

This clonotype appeared many times. The chain combines TRBV6-5 with TRBJ2-5, with TRBD2 matching 7 bases. The germline V gene encodes CDR1 MNHEY and CDR2 SVGAGI. V lost 2 bases to trimming and J lost 2 bases; unmatched junction nucleotides: 2. The CDR3 spans 14 residues. This CDR3 is CASSYTGGQETQYF. CDR3 sequence (DNA): TGTGCCAGCAGTTACACCGGGGGGCAAGAGACCCAGTACTTC.

The table lists this clonotype with a few counts. This chain connects TRBV4-1 to TRBJ2-3; D not certain. The germline V and J ends were trimmed by 3 bases and 1 base, with 11 bases remaining between them. From germline, CDR1 is MGHRA and CDR2 YSYEKL. There are 15 residues in the CDR3. The CDR3, as DNA: TGCGCCAGCAGCCATAGTATTCAGGGCACAGATACGCAGTATTTT. Its translation is CASSHSIQGTDTQYF.

This clonotype was observed a handful of times. The chain recombines TRBV27 with TRBJ2-1; D is perhaps TRBD2 (6 bases). Deletions cut 7 bases from V and 3 bases from J, with 16 bases between. The CDR3 extends over 15 amino acids. CDR1 is MNHEY and CDR2 is SMNVEV in the germline V gene (reference sequence). CDR3 residues: CASTPWADYYNEQFF. The DNA for the CDR3 is TGTGCCAGCACCCCCTGGGCGGACTACTACAATGAGCAGTTCTTC.

This clonotype has more than one count but fewer than ten. The chain uses TRBV12-3 or TRBV12-4 and TRBJ2-2; 7 nucleotides line up with TRBD1. The CDR3 consists of 14 residues. The junction had 6 bases not matched to a gene; V was cut back by 5 bases and J by 6 bases. CDR3 amino acids: CASSRQGNAGELFF. Here the CDR3 DNA reads TGTGCCAGCAGTCGACAGGGTAACGCCGGGGAGCTGTTTTTT.